A single sample gave rise to the 15 T cell receptor beta chains below, sequenced in a study of T-cell reconstitution after alpha-beta-depleted transplantation in children. The authors prepared the TCRbeta library with unique molecular identifiers. TCRdb recomputed calls from the PCR reads with MiXCR, one row per CDR3 protein. The data contain 200,000 to 250,000 distinct CDR3 sequences, roughly a tenth of them singletons. The source was PBMCs from the stem cell graft donor, collected from the stem cell graft. The receptors here all came from a human donor who donated a stem cell graft to a child with acute lymphoblastic leukemia.

This clonotype was observed a few times. V is TRBV12-3 or TRBV12-4 and J is TRBJ2-7, with D perhaps matching TRBD1 (6 bases). Trimming took off 3 bases at V and 0 bases at J, with 12 bases between the two ends. The CDR3 is made up of 15 amino acids. CDR3 sequence reads: CASSLGAESSYEQYF. The CDR3 DNA is TGTGCCAGCAGTTTGGGGGCTGAAAGCTCCTACGAGCAGTACTTC.

This clonotype has just a few counts. The chain recombines TRBV29-1 with TRBJ2-7; D is unresolved. This CDR3 is built from 15 residues. CDR1 and CDR2 from the germline V gene are SQVTM and ANQGSEA. Deletions cut 0 bases from V and 4 bases from J, with 16 bases between. The CDR3 DNA follows: TGCAGCGTTGAAGAGAGGCAGGCCGTAAGATACGAGCAGTACTTC. Translating it yields CSVEERQAVRYEQYF.

This clonotype occurred a few times. This sequence joins TRBV20-1 and TRBJ2-3; D uncertain. V was clipped by 0 bases and J by 6 bases, with 10 bases between them. The CDR3 consists of 13 residues. CDR1 and CDR2 (germline): DFQATT, SNEGSKA (reference sequence). CDR3 in DNA: TGCAGTGCTAGAGAGTCCACCTGGGATACGCAGTATTTT. Translation gives CSARESTWDTQYF.

This clonotype was observed a single time. The gene calls are TRBV2 and TRBJ2-3; weak D call: TRBD2 (5 bases). The CDR3 spans 15 residues. V gave up 3 bases and J gave up 3 bases, with 13 bases separating them. In germline, CDR1 is SNHLY, CDR2 FYNNEI. The CDR3 sequence is CASSDWAGNTDTQYF. CDR3 coding DNA: TGTGCCAGCAGTGATTGGGCGGGTAATACAGATACGCAGTATTTT.

V and J are TRBV6-5 and TRBJ1-1; D gene uncertain. The CDR3 spans 15 residues. V dropped 0 bases and J dropped 1 base, with 9 bases sitting between them. The germline V gene has CDR1 MNHEY and CDR2 SVGAGI. The CDR3 coding sequence is TGTGCCAGCAGTTACTCTGCCGGGGAGAACACTGAAGCTTTCTTT. As protein: CASSYSAGENTEAFF.

This clonotype has just a few counts. The chain recombines TRBV30 with TRBJ2-1, with unresolved D. Looked up from germline, CDR1 is GTSNPN and CDR2 is SVGIG (reference sequence). The CDR3 is 11 residues long. V was trimmed by 1 base and J by 10 bases, leaving 8 bases between them. The CDR3 loop reads CAWSGPIEQFF. The CDR3 coding sequence is TGTGCCTGGAGTGGACCGATCGAGCAGTTCTTC.

The chain joins TRBV19 to TRBJ2-3; D possibly matches TRBD1 or TRBD2 (6 bases each). The CDR3 contains 12 residues. Germline V lookup: CDR1 LNHDA, CDR2 SQIVND (reference sequence). Trimming removed 7 bases at V and 4 bases at J, with 9 bases between. In DNA form, the CDR3 reads TGTGCCAGTACTAGGGGGGCAGATACGCAGTATTTT. As protein: CASTRGADTQYF.

This clonotype turned up a few times. The V gene is TRBV7-2, the J gene TRBJ2-1; no reliable D call. Deletions cut 5 bases from V and 1 base from J, with 9 bases between. This CDR3 has 14 amino acids. Germline CDR1 and CDR2: SGHTA and FQGNSA. As DNA, the CDR3 is TGTGCCAGCAGCCGGTCAGGATCCTACAATGAGCAGTTCTTC. This sequence encodes CASSRSGSYNEQFF.

This clonotype appeared many times. The chain links TRBV5-1 to TRBJ1-1, with 8 bases matching TRBD1. Germline CDR1 reads SGHRS; CDR2 reads YFSETQ. CDR3 length: 13 residues. J gave up 3 bases and V 4 bases, and 2 bases lay outside the gene matches. The CDR3: CASSVDRDTEAFF. The CDR3 DNA reads TGCGCCAGCAGCGTGGACAGGGACACTGAAGCTTTCTTT.

This clonotype occurred many times. The chain couples TRBV5-1 to TRBJ2-3; D is possibly TRBD1 (6 bases). The ends were cut back, 2 bases at V and 3 bases at J, with 13 bases in the middle. CDR1 and CDR2 from the germline V gene are SGHRS and YFSETQ. There are 15 residues in the CDR3. The CDR3 region has the DNA TGCGCCAGCAGCTTAAGTTGGGGGCCGACAGATACGCAGTATTTT. Translating gives CASSLSWGPTDTQYF.

This clonotype was seen many times. The chain is built from TRBV20-1 and TRBJ2-7; 7 nucleotides line up with TRBD1. Germline lookup yields CDR1 DFQATT and CDR2 SNEGSKA (reference sequence). This CDR3 region has 15 residues. V lost 6 bases, J lost 2 bases, and 13 bases stayed unmatched. CDR3 coding DNA: TGCAGTGCCGGCAAGGATGACAGGGTGGCCTACGAGCAGTACTTC. Amino acids: CSAGKDDRVAYEQYF.

There are many counts of this clonotype. V gene TRBV29-1 combines with J gene TRBJ2-1, with 16 positions matching TRBD2. This CDR3 is built from 19 residues. From germline, CDR1 is SQVTM and CDR2 ANQGSEA. V dropped 2 bases and J dropped 4; count of bases not matched to a gene: 11. The CDR3 nucleotides read TGCAGCGTTGAACAACTTCCGGGACTAGCGGGGGGGCAATACAATGAGCAGTTCTTC. Protein product: CSVEQLPGLAGGQYNEQFF.

The chain joins TRBV5-1 to TRBJ1-3; tentatively, D is TRBD1 (5 bases). The CDR3 runs 14 residues. Trimming took off 5 bases at V and 4 bases at J, with 13 bases between the two ends. Germline V gene lookup returns CDR1 SGHRS and CDR2 YFSETQ. CDR3 residues: CASSPGTSGNTIYF. CDR3 nucleotides: TGCGCCAGCAGTCCCGGGACGTCAGGAAACACCATATATTTT.

This clonotype was counted ten times or more. The V call is TRBV12-3 or TRBV12-4, the J call TRBJ1-2; D gene unclear. V was shortened by 3 bases and J by 3 bases, with 8 bases between the two germline ends. This CDR3 is 13 amino acids long. The CDR3 sequence: CASSFNDDYGYTF. CDR3 DNA: TGTGCCAGCAGTTTTAATGACGACTATGGCTACACCTTC.

V and J are TRBV7-8 and TRBJ2-3, with D possibly matching TRBD2 (6 bases). With 5 bases removed from V and 2 bases from J, the gap between germline ends came to 17 bases. From germline, CDR1 is SGHVS and CDR2 FQNEAQ. CDR3 size: 16 residues. The CDR3 DNA sequence: TGTGCCAGCAGCCCCGGCCCGGGACTTCCCACAGATACGCAGTATTTT. It codes for CASSPGPGLPTDTQYF.